Many counts were recorded for the clone carrying this T cell receptor (beta chain). No antigen is known for it. This CDR3 spans 15 amino acids. Per germline, CDR1 SGHRS and CDR2 YFSETQ. The V end was cut by 1 base, the J end by 0 bases, with 9 bases between. This record belongs to a study of T cells after yellow fever vaccination. Study-wide background: Some fractions had low cell numbers, and these were prepared with SMART-Seq v4 Ultra Low Input. Findings of the study overall: Primary-vaccination clones mostly resurfaced post-booster (around 95% CD4, under 90% CD8).

Using its own MiXCR run on the 5' RACE reads, TCRdb lists one record per CDR3 protein. This sample has fewer than 450,000 distinct CDR3 sequences, with roughly 12% found just once. The clonotype was recovered from a man in his late teens or twenties who received the YFV17D yellow fever vaccine. This sample comprised PBMCs, obtained on the day of the first yellow fever vaccination. This chain links TRBV5-1 with TRBJ2-3; D not certain. In DNA form, the CDR3 reads TGCGCCAGCAGCTTGAGTGTCGGGAGCACAGATACGCAGTATTTT. The encoded protein is CASSLSVGSTDTQYF.